What follows are 30 T cell receptor beta chains derived from one specimen sequenced in a study of blood T cells in healthy people across ages (dated by TCRdb to 2015 to 2017). Library method: 5' RACE. For sequencing, an Illumina HiSeq 2500 was employed. A second 7 to 11 cycle PCR used a sample-barcoded 5' primer and a J-beta primer mix. TCRdb passed the public sequencing reads through fastp at Q25 and MiXCR, retaining productive beta sequences. Rows with a matching CDR3 protein are joined into one entry that keeps the most common DNA and genes. The sample table lists hundreds of thousands of distinct CDR3 sequences, roughly 64% of them with a count of one. The leading ten clones occupy approximately 20% of the sample. The specimen sequenced was blood. These receptors all come from a man aged 25-45 years in good health.

The rearrangement joins TRBV20-1 to TRBJ2-5, with TRBD1 as a possible D gene (6 bases). The CDR3 covers 14 residues. Trimming took off 0 bases at V and 4 bases at J, with 12 bases between the two ends. The germline V gene encodes CDR1 DFQATT and CDR2 SNEGSKA (reference sequence). CDR3 sequence: CSAREQGRRETQYF. CDR3 bases: TGCAGTGCTAGAGAACAGGGTAGGCGAGAGACCCAGTACTTC.

The chain recombines TRBV25-1 with TRBJ2-5; D may be TRBD1 (6 bases). The CDR3 sequence is 14 residues long. V was clipped by 1 base and J by 1 base, with 7 bases between them. Germline V lookup: CDR1 MGHDK, CDR2 SYGVNS. The CDR3 region is CASSELGGQETQYF. As DNA, the CDR3 is TGTGCCAGCAGTGAATTAGGGGGCCAAGAGACCCAGTACTTC. Looking up the rest from reference TRBV25-1 and TRBJ2-5 gives the full variable domain: EADIYQTPRYLVIGTGKKITLECSQTMGHDKMYWYQQDPGMELHLIHYSYGVNSTEKGDLSSESTVSRIRTEHFPLTLESARPSHTSQYLCASSELGGQETQYFGPGTRLLVL.

The rearrangement joins TRBV25-1 to TRBJ2-3, with a weak D call TRBD2 (5 bases). CDR3 size: 12 residues. The V end was cut by 5 bases, the J end by 6 bases, with 9 bases between. Germline values: CDR1 MGHDK, CDR2 SYGVNS. The CDR3 is CASSSSGDTQYF. CDR3 nucleotides: TGTGCCAGCAGTTCCTCGGGGGATACGCAGTATTTT.

This chain joins TRBV27 and TRBJ2-1, with TRBD2 matching over 13 bases. The germline V gene has CDR1 MNHEY and CDR2 SMNVEV (reference sequence). J gave up 8 bases and V 6 bases, and 7 bases lay outside the gene matches. This CDR3 has 15 residues. CDR3 nucleotides: TGTGCCAGCAGAACCGGGACTAGCGGGATCTATGAGCAGTTCTTC. It codes for CASRTGTSGIYEQFF.

This chain connects TRBV6-2 or TRBV6-3 to TRBJ2-1, with D perhaps assigned TRBD1 or TRBD2 (5 bases each). CDR1 and CDR2 (germline): MNHEY, SVGEGT. The CDR3 extends over 17 amino acids. Trimming pared 0 bases from V and 5 bases from J, leaving 17 bases between. CDR3 coding DNA: TGTGCCAGCAGTTACTCGACCGGGACGGCCAGGAACAATGAGCAGTTCTTC. Its protein product is CASSYSTGTARNNEQFF.

This rearrangement joins TRBV9 to TRBJ2-5; D may be TRBD2 (6 bases). Looked up from germline, CDR1 is SGDLS and CDR2 is YYNGEE. The V end was cut by 4 bases, the J end by 4 bases, with 17 bases between. This CDR3 comprises 15 residues. CDR3 bases: TGTGCCAGCAGCCCCGGACGGAGGGCCCCAGAGACCCAGTACTTC. Its protein is CASSPGRRAPETQYF.

This chain uses TRBV15 with TRBJ2-7; no firm D call. CDR1 is LNHNV, CDR2 YYDKDF, per germline (reference sequence). This CDR3 contains 13 residues. Trimming pared 3 bases from V and 0 bases from J, leaving 6 bases between. The CDR3 reads CATSSTSSYEQYF. CDR3 in DNA: TGTGCCACCAGCAGCACGAGCTCCTACGAGCAGTACTTC.

Remarks on this clonotype: The junction differs from germline at one of its ends, possibly a read error. The V gene is TRBV20-1, the J gene TRBJ2-1; D is perhaps TRBD1 or TRBD2 (5 bases each). There are 13 residues in the CDR3. Germline lookup yields CDR1 DFQATT and CDR2 SNEGSKA (reference sequence). Here the CDR3 reads CGTSAGSYNEQFF. The CDR3 DNA reads as TGTGGGACCTCTGCGGGCTCCTACAATGAGCAGTTCTTC.

The chain has TRBV29-1 and TRBJ1-1; no firm D call. Germline V lookup: CDR1 SQVTM, CDR2 ANQGSEA. The CDR3 contains 13 residues. The ends were cut back, 6 bases at V and 6 bases at J, with 17 bases in the middle. The CDR3 region is CSVAPHGDAEAFF. The CDR3, as DNA: TGCAGCGTAGCCCCTCATGGGGATGCTGAAGCTTTCTTT.

This clonotype was found a few times. The rearrangement links TRBV20-1 to TRBJ2-5; D is ambiguous. CDR1 is DFQATT and CDR2 is SNEGSKA in the germline V gene (reference sequence). Trimming cost V 5 bases and J 5 bases, with 18 bases left between them. The CDR3 is made up of 14 amino acids. In nucleotides, the CDR3 is TGCAGTGCTGGACCCAGGACCGCTGTCGAGACCCAGTACTTC. Protein sequence: CSAGPRTAVETQYF.

The chain joins TRBV10-3 to TRBJ2-7; D is possibly TRBD1 or TRBD2 (5 bases each). Germline V gene sequence: CDR1 ENHRY, CDR2 SYGVKD. V was trimmed by 6 bases and J by 1 base, leaving 13 bases between them. The CDR3 covers 14 residues. CDR3 loop: CAIRSGTVSYEQYF. The CDR3 bases are TGTGCCATCAGGTCCGGGACGGTTTCCTACGAGCAGTACTTC.

This sequence joins TRBV20-1 and TRBJ1-4; 11 bases agree with TRBD1. V lost 3 bases to trimming and J lost 8 bases; unmatched junction nucleotides: 8. Germline loops: CDR1 DFQATT, CDR2 SNEGSKA (reference sequence). This CDR3 contains 15 residues. This CDR3 reads CSASYPGQGGEKLFF. The CDR3 DNA is TGCAGTGCTAGCTACCCGGGACAGGGGGGCGAAAAACTGTTTTTT.

The chain links TRBV29-1 to TRBJ2-6; D might be TRBD1 (6 bases). Trimming shortened V by 5 bases and J by 3 bases, and 14 bases separated the two germline ends. CDR1 is SQVTM and CDR2 is ANQGSEA in the germline V gene. The CDR3 is 15 amino acids. The CDR3 DNA sequence: TGCAGCGTTACTACAGGGATGGTTGGGGCCAACGTCCTGACTTTC. Translating it yields CSVTTGMVGANVLTF.

This clonotype was detected a few times. V and J are TRBV27 and TRBJ2-7, with D tentatively TRBD1 or TRBD2 (5 bases each). Germline V gives CDR1 MNHEY, CDR2 SMNVEV (reference sequence). Trimming stripped 3 bases from V and 3 bases from J, with 12 bases between. This CDR3 comprises 14 residues. The CDR3 DNA reads as TGTGCCAGCAGTTTTGGGGGTGGGGGCTACGAGCAGTACTTC. Translating it yields CASSFGGGGYEQYF.

This clonotype was counted a few times. The chain combines TRBV12-3 or TRBV12-4 with TRBJ1-2; D unresolved. The ends were cut back, 6 bases at V and 6 bases at J, with 11 bases in the middle. The CDR3 spans 12 residues. CDR3 sequence (DNA): TGTGCCAGCAGCGTAGGAGGGAATGGCTACACCTTC. Amino acids: CASSVGGNGYTF.

CDR3 sequence: CATSRSGDTEAFF. In DNA form, the CDR3 reads TGTGCCACCAGCAGATCGGGGGACACTGAAGCTTTCTTT. The V call is TRBV15, the J call TRBJ1-1, with D perhaps TRBD1 (5 bases). CDR1 and CDR2 (germline): LNHNV, YYDKDF (reference sequence). The V end lost 2 bases, the J end lost 3 bases, and 7 bases lay between the germline ends. This CDR3 comprises 13 residues.

This clonotype was recorded a few times. The genes are TRBV9 and TRBJ2-7; TRBD2 matches 9 bases. Germline V gene data show CDR1 as SGDLS and CDR2 as YYNGEE. This CDR3 has 19 amino acids. After removal of 3 bases from V and 0 bases from J, the junction contained 16 bases not matched to a gene. The CDR3 loop reads CASSEGPSRLAGISYEQYF. CDR3 in DNA: TGTGCCAGCAGCGAAGGTCCCAGTCGCCTAGCGGGAATCTCCTACGAGCAGTACTTC.

The chain combines TRBV20-1 with TRBJ2-7, with TRBD1 identical over 7 bases. Per germline, CDR1 DFQATT and CDR2 SNEGSKA (reference sequence). The CDR3 spans 15 residues. Trimming took 6 bases from V and 0 from J; bases not matched to a gene: 11. Written as DNA, the CDR3 is TGCAGTGCATATAGAAGGGACAGCTTCTCCTACGAGCAGTACTTC. Translation: CSAYRRDSFSYEQYF.

The chain employs TRBV3-1 and TRBJ2-7; D ambiguous. CDR3 length: 15 residues. From germline, CDR1 is LGHDT and CDR2 YNNKEL (reference sequence). Trimming shortened V by 1 base and J by 0 bases, and 10 bases separated the two germline ends. CDR3 sequence reads: CASSQVGDFSYEQYF. The CDR3 nucleotides are TGTGCCAGCAGCCAAGTCGGAGACTTCTCCTACGAGCAGTACTTC.

This clonotype was counted once. A junction end diverges from the germline sequence, so it may reflect a read error. The V call is TRBV6-5, the J call TRBJ2-1, with a possible D match to TRBD2 (6 bases). The CDR3 has 14 residues. CDR1 MNHEY and CDR2 SVGAGI come from the germline V gene. The chain's CDR3 is CASSSTGTFNEQFF. The CDR3 DNA sequence: TGTGCCAGCAGTTCGACCGGGACTTTCAATGAACAGTTCTTC.

This clonotype was seen only a few times. The genes are TRBV19 and TRBJ1-5; D remains ambiguous. The germline CDR1 and CDR2 sequences are LNHDA and SQIVND (reference sequence). The CDR3 is made up of 14 amino acids. The V gene lost 3 bases and the J gene lost 5 bases, with 11 bases spanning the gap. CDR3 in amino acids: CASSMVQEYQPQHF. DNA for the CDR3: TGTGCCAGTAGTATGGTCCAGGAGTATCAGCCCCAGCATTTT.

This clonotype was counted only a few times. V and J are TRBV27 and TRBJ2-7; possibly TRBD2 for D (6 bases). Germline CDR1 is MNHEY and CDR2 is SMNVEV (reference sequence). The V and J ends lost 7 bases and 3 bases respectively, with 22 bases between them. CDR3 length: 16 amino acids. The CDR3 protein is CASTGGSMASLYEQYF. CDR3 nucleotides: TGTGCCAGCACCGGGGGATCAATGGCGTCGCTCTACGAGCAGTACTTC.

The V and J genes are TRBV16 and TRBJ2-4, with D perhaps assigned TRBD1 or TRBD2 (5 bases each). The tail of the sequence fits TRBJ2-7 better, so the J call may be wrong. The CDR3 contains 13 residues. Germline V gives CDR1 KGHSY, CDR2 FQNENV. The chain's CDR3 is CASSQLGVYEQYF. In DNA form, the CDR3 reads TGTGCCAGCAGCCAGTTGGGGGTCTACGAGCAGTACTTC.

This clonotype was found a few times. The rearrangement uses TRBV9 and TRBJ2-7, with 7 nucleotides matching TRBD1. There are 15 residues in the CDR3. J was trimmed by 3 bases and V by 0 bases; bases with no gene match: 6. CDR1 and CDR2 from the germline V gene are SGDLS and YYNGEE. CDR3 sequence (DNA): TGTGCCAGCAGCGTAGGGACAGGAGATAACTACGAGCAGTACTTC. It is translated as CASSVGTGDNYEQYF.

The chain uses TRBV4-2 and TRBJ2-3, with D tentatively TRBD1 (6 bases). CDR1 is LGHNA, CDR2 YNFKEQ, per germline. This CDR3 comprises 14 residues. With 1 base removed from V and 2 bases from J, the gap between germline ends came to 7 bases. The CDR3 sequence: CASSQGDNTDTQYF. As DNA, the CDR3 is TGTGCCAGCAGCCAAGGGGACAACACAGATACGCAGTATTTT.

The V and J genes are TRBV7-8 and TRBJ2-1, with unresolved D. Trimming left V 10 bases short and J 9 bases short, with 19 bases between. The germline V gene encodes CDR1 SGHVS and CDR2 FQNEAQ. The CDR3 runs to 13 residues. CDR3 sequence reads: CATVQTVRGEQFF. CDR3 nucleotides: TGTGCCACCGTCCAGACCGTCCGTGGTGAGCAGTTCTTC.

The chain has TRBV20-1 and TRBJ2-1; D possibly corresponds to TRBD2 (5 bases). Germline CDR1 reads DFQATT; CDR2 reads SNEGSKA (reference sequence). V gave up 2 bases and J gave up 5 bases, with 16 bases separating them. This CDR3 has 15 residues. CDR3 DNA: TGCAGTGCTAGAAATCGGCCTAGCTGGGACAATGAGCAGTTCTTC. Translating it yields CSARNRPSWDNEQFF.

The chain has TRBV7-2 and TRBJ2-1; TRBD2 matches at 8 bases. The CDR3 loop spans 15 amino acids. Trimming cost V 5 bases and J 2 bases; bases outside gene matches: 5. Germline V gives CDR1 SGHTA, CDR2 FQGNSA. The CDR3, as DNA: TGTGCCAGCAGCGACGGACTAGCCACCTACAATGAGCAGTTCTTC. This sequence encodes CASSDGLATYNEQFF.

This clonotype was counted a few times. CDR3 residues: CSAPRGSDSYNEQFF. CDR3 nucleotide sequence: TGCAGTGCTCCACGCGGGAGTGACTCCTACAATGAGCAGTTCTTC. V and J are TRBV20-1 and TRBJ2-1, with TRBD2 identical over 7 bases. The germline CDR1 and CDR2 sequences are DFQATT and SNEGSKA (reference sequence). This CDR3 has 15 amino acids. Trimming took 5 bases from V and 0 from J; bases not matched to a gene: 7.

A word on this clonotype: Just one base apart from a much larger clone, this may be a read error. The CDR3 coding sequence is TGTGCCAGCAGCTTTGAGAGCTCCTATAATTCACCCCTCCACTTT. As protein: CASSFESSYNSPLHF. The chain uses TRBV7-9 and TRBJ1-6; no clear D. Per germline, CDR1 SEHNR and CDR2 FQNEAQ (reference sequence). The CDR3 loop spans 15 amino acids. V gave up 3 bases and J gave up 0 bases, with 6 bases separating them.